The following is a T cell receptor (beta chain) sequence with its context. The data originate from a study of CD8 T cells in Susac syndrome. Reverse transcription used roughly 0.45 to 1 ug RNA and random hexamers. Across 54 Vbeta and 13 Jbeta, immunoSEQ multiplex PCR amplified TCR beta CDR3. TCRdb ran MiXCR on the immunoSEQ multiplex PCR reads and lists one entry per CDR3 protein. The top ten hold about 0.3% of the sample, which has about 21,000 distinct CDR3 sequences, 90% to 95% seen once. The origin of this receptor is a human donor in good health. Sequencing was done on a sample of CD8+ T cells from PBMCs.

The CDR3 DNA reads TGTGCCAGCAGCCCCTACCTCCTCAATGAGCAGTTCTTC. Protein product: CASSPYLLNEQFF. The chain recombines TRBV7-9 with TRBJ2-1; D remains ambiguous. This CDR3 contains 13 residues. Germline V lookup: CDR1 SEHNR, CDR2 FQNEAQ (reference sequence). The V gene lost 5 bases and the J gene lost 6 bases, with 11 bases spanning the gap.